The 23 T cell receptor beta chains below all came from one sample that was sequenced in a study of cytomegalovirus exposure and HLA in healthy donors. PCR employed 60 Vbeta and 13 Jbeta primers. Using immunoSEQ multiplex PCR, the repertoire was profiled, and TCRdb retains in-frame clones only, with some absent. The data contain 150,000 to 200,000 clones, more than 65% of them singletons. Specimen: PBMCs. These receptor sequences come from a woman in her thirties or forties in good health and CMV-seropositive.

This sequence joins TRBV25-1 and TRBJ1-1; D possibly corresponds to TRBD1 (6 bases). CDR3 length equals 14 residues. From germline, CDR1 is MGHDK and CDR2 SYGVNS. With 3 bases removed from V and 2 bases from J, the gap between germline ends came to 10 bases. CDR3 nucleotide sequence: TGTGCCAGCAGTGAGACAGGATATAACACTGAAGCTTTCTTT. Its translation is CASSETGYNTEAFF.

The CDR3 loop is CSVSIAGRTDTQYF. In DNA form, the CDR3 reads TGCAGCGTTTCTATAGCGGGCCGCACAGATACGCAGTATTTT. The chain joins TRBV29-1 to TRBJ2-3; 7 bases match TRBD2. Per the germline V gene, CDR1 is SQVTM and CDR2 is ANQGSEA. The CDR3 is made up of 14 amino acids. J was trimmed by 1 base and V by 5 bases; bases with no gene match: 6.

The CDR3 coding sequence is TGTGCCAGCAGTTTCCAAGGAGAGAACACTGAAGCTTTCTTT. Amino acids: CASSFQGENTEAFF. The chain joins TRBV27 to TRBJ1-1, with no clear D. The CDR3 contains 14 residues. The germline V gene has CDR1 MNHEY and CDR2 SMNVEV (reference sequence). Between the trimmed V and J ends, which lost 3 bases and 1 base, there was a span of 9 bases.

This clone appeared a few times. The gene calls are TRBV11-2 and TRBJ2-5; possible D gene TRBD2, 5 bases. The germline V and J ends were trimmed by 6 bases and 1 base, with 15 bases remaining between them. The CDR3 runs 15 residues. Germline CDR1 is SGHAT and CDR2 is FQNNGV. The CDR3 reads CASRGIASSQETQYF. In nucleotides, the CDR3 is TGTGCCAGCAGGGGTATTGCTAGCTCCCAAGAGACCCAGTACTTC.

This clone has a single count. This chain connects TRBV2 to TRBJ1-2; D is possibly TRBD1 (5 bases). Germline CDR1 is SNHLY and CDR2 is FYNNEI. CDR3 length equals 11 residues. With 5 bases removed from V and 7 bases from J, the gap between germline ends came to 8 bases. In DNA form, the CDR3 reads TGTGCCAGCAGTCAGGGAGGTGGCTACACCTTC. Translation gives CASSQGGGYTF.

In DNA form, the CDR3 reads TGTGCCAGCAGTTTGAGCGGGAGGGTACACGAGCAGTACTTC. Its translation: CASSLSGRVHEQYF. The chain links TRBV6-1 to TRBJ2-7, with 10 bases that match TRBD2. V shed 5 bases, J shed 5 bases, and the junction held 6 bases outside the gene matches. This CDR3 contains 14 residues. Germline V gives CDR1 MNHNS, CDR2 SASEGT.

In DNA, the CDR3 is TGTGCCAGCAGCCCCGGGACAGGGTACGAGACCCAGTACTTC. Residues: CASSPGTGYETQYF. The genes are TRBV5-4 and TRBJ2-5; TRBD1 aligns across 9 bases. CDR3 length: 14 amino acids. J gave up 5 bases and V 4 bases, and 6 bases lay outside the gene matches. Germline loops: CDR1 SGHNT, CDR2 YYREEE (reference sequence).

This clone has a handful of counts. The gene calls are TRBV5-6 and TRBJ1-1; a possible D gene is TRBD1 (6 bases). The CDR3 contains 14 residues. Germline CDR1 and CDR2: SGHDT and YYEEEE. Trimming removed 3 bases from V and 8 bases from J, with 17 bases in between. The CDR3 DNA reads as TGTGCCAGCAGCTATGCCGGGACACTGTGCGAAGCTTTCTTT. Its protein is CASSYAGTLCEAFF.

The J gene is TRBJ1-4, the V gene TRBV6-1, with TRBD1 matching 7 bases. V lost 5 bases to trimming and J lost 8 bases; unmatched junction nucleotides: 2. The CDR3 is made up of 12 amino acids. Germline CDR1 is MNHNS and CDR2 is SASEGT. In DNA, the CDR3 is TGTGCCAGCAGTCCGGGACAGGAAAAACTGTTTTTT. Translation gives CASSPGQEKLFF.

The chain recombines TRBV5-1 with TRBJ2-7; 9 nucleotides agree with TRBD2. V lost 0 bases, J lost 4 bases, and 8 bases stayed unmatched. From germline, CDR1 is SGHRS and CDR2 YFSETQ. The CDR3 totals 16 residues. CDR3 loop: CASSLGISGSLYEQYF. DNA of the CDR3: TGCGCCAGCAGCTTGGGAATTAGCGGGAGCTTGTACGAGCAGTACTTC. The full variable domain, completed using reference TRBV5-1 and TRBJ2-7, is KAGVTQTPRYLIKTRGQQVTLSCSPISGHRSVSWYQQTPGQGLQFLFEYFSETQRNKGNFPGRFSGRQFSNSRSEMNVSTLELGDSALYLCASSLGISGSLYEQYFGPGTRLTVT.

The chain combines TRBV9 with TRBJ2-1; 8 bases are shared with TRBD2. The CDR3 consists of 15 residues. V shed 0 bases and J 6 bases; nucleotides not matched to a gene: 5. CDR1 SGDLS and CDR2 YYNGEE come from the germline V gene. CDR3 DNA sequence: TGTGCCAGCAGCGTAGAGGCAGCGGGAGTCAATGAGCAGTTCTTC. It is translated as CASSVEAAGVNEQFF.

CDR3 sequence reads: CASSLGAVESGANVLTF. As DNA, the CDR3 is TGCGCCAGCAGCTTGGGGGCAGTCGAATCTGGGGCCAACGTCCTGACTTTC. The chain uses TRBV5-1 and TRBJ2-6; D gene unclear. This CDR3 region has 17 residues. Germline-derived CDR1 and CDR2 are SGHRS and YFSETQ. With 0 bases removed from V and 1 base from J, the gap between germline ends came to 11 bases.

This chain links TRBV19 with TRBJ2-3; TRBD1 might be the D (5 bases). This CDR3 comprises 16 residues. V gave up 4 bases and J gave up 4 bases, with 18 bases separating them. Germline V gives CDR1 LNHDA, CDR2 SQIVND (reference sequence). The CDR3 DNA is TGTGCCAGTAGTACTGCGGTGGCAGGGCCATCAGATACGCAGTATTTT. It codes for CASSTAVAGPSDTQYF. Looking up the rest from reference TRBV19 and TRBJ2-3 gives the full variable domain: DGGITQSPKYLFRKEGQNVTLSCEQNLNHDAMYWYRQDPGQGLRLIYYSQIVNDFQKGDIAEGYSVSREKKESFPLTVTSAQKNPTAFYLCASSTAVAGPSDTQYFGPGTRLTVL.

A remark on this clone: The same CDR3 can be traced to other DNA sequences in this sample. CDR3 in DNA: TGTGCTAGTGGTTTGTGGCGGGGGGAAGGGCAGTACTTC. It yields the protein CASGLWRGEGQYF. This chain links TRBV12-5 with TRBJ2-7; 8 nucleotides line up with TRBD2. The CDR3 contains 13 residues. The V gene end was trimmed by 2 bases and the J gene end by 9 bases; junction bases not matched to a gene: 6. Germline-derived CDR1 and CDR2 are LGHNT and FRNRAP.

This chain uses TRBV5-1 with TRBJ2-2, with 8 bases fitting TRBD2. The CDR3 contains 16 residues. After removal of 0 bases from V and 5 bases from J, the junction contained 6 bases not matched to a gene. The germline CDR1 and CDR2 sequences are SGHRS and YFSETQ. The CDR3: CASSLELAGVTGELFF. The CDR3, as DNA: TGCGCCAGCAGCTTGGAGCTAGCGGGTGTGACCGGGGAGCTGTTTTTT. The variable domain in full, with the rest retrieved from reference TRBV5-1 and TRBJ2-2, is KAGVTQTPRYLIKTRGQQVTLSCSPISGHRSVSWYQQTPGQGLQFLFEYFSETQRNKGNFPGRFSGRQFSNSRSEMNVSTLELGDSALYLCASSLELAGVTGELFFGEGSRLTVL.

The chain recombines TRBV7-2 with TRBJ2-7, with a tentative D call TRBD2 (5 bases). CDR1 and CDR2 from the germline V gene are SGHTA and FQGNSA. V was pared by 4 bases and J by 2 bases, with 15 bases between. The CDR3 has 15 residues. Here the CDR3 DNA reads TGTGCCAGCAGCTCTGGACTGAGCCCGCCCTACGAGCAGTACTTC. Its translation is CASSSGLSPPYEQYF.

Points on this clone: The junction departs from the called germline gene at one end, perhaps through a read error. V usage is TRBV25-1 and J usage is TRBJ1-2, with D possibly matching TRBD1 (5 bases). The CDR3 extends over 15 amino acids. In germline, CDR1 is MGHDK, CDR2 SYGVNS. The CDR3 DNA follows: TGTGCCAGCACCGGGTTCAGGGAAGCTAACTATGGCTACCCCTTC. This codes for CASTGFREANYGYPF.

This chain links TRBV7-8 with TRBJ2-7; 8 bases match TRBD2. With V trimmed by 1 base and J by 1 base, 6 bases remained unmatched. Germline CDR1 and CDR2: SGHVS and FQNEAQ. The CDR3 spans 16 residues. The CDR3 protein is CASSLVARGASYEQYF. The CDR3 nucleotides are TGTGCCAGCAGCTTAGTAGCGCGGGGGGCTTCCTACGAGCAGTACTTC. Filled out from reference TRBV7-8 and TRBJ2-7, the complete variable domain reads GAGVSQSPRYKVAKRGQDVALRCDPISGHVSLFWYQQALGQGPEFLTYFQNEAQLDKSGLPSDRFFAERPEGSVSTLKIQRTQQEDSAVYLCASSLVARGASYEQYFGPGTRLTVT.

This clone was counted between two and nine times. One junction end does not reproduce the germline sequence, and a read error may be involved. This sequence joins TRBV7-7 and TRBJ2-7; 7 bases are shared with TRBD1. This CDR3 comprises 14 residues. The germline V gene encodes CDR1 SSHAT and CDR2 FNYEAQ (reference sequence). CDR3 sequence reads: CASSLGQPPYEQYF. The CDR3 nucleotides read TGTGCTAGCAGCTTGGGACAGCCACCCTACGAGCAGTACTTC.

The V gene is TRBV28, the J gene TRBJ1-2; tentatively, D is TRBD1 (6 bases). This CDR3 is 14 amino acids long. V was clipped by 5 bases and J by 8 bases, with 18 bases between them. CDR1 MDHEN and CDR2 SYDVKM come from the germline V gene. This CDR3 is CASSPSTGLGGYTF. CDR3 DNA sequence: TGTGCCAGCAGTCCCTCAACAGGGTTAGGAGGCTACACCTTC.

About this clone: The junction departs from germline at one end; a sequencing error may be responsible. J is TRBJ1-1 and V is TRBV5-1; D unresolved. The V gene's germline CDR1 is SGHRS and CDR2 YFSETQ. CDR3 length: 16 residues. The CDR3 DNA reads TGCGCCAGCAGCCCCCGGGTGGGTAGGATGAACACTGAAGCTCTCTTT. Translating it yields CASSPRVGRMNTEALF.

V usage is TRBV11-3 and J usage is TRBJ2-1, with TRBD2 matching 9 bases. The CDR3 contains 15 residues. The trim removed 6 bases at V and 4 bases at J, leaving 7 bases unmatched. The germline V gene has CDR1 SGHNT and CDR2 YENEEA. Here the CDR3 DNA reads TGTGCCAGCAGTTCTAGACTAGCGGCGTACAATGAGCAGTTCTTC. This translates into CASSSRLAAYNEQFF.

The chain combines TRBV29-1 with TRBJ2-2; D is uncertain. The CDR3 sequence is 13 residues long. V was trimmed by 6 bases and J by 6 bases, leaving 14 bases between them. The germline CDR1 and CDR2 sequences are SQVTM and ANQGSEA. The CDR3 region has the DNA TGCAGCGTCAACTTAAATCGCGCCGGGGAGCTGTTTTTT. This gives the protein CSVNLNRAGELFF.